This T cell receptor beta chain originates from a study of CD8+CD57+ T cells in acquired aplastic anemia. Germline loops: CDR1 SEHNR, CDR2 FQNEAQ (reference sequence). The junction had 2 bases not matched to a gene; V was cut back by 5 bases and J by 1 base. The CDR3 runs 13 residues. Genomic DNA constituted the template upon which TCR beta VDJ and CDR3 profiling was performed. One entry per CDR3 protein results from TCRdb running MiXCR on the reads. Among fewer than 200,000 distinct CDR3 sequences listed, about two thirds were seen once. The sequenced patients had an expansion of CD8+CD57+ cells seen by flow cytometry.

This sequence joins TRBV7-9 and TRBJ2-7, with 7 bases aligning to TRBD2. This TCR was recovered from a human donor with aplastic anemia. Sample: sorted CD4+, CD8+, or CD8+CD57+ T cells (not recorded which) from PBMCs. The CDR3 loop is CASSGRESYEQYF. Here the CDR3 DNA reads TGTGCCAGCAGCGGGCGGGAGTCCTACGAGCAGTACTTC.